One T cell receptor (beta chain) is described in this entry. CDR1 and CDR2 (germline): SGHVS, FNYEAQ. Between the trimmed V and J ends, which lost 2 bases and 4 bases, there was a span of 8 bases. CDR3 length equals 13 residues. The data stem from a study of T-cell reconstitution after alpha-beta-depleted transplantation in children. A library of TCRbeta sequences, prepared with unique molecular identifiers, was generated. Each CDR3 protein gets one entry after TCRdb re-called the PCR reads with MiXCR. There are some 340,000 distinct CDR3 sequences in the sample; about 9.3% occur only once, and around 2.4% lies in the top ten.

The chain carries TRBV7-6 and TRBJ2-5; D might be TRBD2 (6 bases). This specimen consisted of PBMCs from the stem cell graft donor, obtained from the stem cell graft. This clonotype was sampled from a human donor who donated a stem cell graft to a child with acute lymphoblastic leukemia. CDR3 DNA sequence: TGTGCCAGCAGCTTACCTAGCGCAGAGACCCAGTACTTC. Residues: CASSLPSAETQYF. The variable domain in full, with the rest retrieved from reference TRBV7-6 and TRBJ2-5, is GAGVSQSPRYKVTKRGQDVALRCDPISGHVSLYWYRQALGQGPEFLTYFNYEAQQDKSGLPNDRFSAERPEGSISTLTIQRTEQRDSAMYRCASSLPSAETQYFGPGTRLLVL.